A selection of T cell receptor beta chains follows, all from one sample in a study of OX40 agonist ivuxolimab in advanced cancers. The table came from immunoSEQ multiplex PCR; TCRdb's copy has only in-frame clones and leaves some out. The sample carries 47,000 or so clones, approximately 86% recorded once. The input for sequencing was CD4+ or CD8+ T cells sorted from blood, taken in a trial of the OX40 agonist ivuxolimab. These TCRs come from an adult with an advanced solid tumor such as melanoma, head and neck, liver or kidney cancer. CDR3s include the opening cysteine and the closing phenylalanine or tryptophan. The order of the fields is J gene, D gene, CDR3 length, V gene, clone size, CDR3 DNA, CDR3 protein. A D gene is named only where the DNA matches it firmly. Clone size is not always given. Where it is, it says once, few, many or a class for expanded clones.

J: TRBJ2-7; D: NA; length: 16; V: TRBV7-9; size: NA; DNA: TGTGCCAGCAGCTTATGGACAGTCGGCCTAACCTACGAGCAGTACTTC; CDR3: CASSLWTVGLTYEQYF
J: TRBJ2-3; D: TRBD2; length: 15; V: TRBV7-6; size: NA; DNA: TGTGCCAGCATCGAGAGCGGGAGTGGCACAGATACGCAGTATTTT; CDR3: CASIESGSGTDTQYF
J: TRBJ1-2; D: NA; length: 12; V: TRBV4-1; size: few; DNA: TGCGCCAGCAGCCAAGGCAGTGATGGCTACACCTTC; CDR3: CASSQGSDGYTF
J: TRBJ1-5; D: NA; length: 17; V: TRBV7-9; size: once; DNA: TGTGCCAGCAGCAAAGGGGTGTTGCAGGGCAGCAATCAGCCCCAGCATTTT; CDR3: CASSKGVLQGSNQPQHF
J: TRBJ2-3; D: TRBD1; length: 14; V: TRBV2; size: NA; DNA: TGTGCCAGCAGGGCGACAGGGAGCACAGATACGCAGTATTTT; CDR3: CASRATGSTDTQYF
J: TRBJ2-1; D: TRBD1; length: 11; V: TRBV29-1; size: NA; DNA: TGCAGCCCCTGGACAGGACGTGAGCAGTTCTTC; CDR3: CSPWTGREQFF
J: TRBJ1-3; D: NA; length: 12; V: TRBV7-9; size: NA; DNA: TGTGCCAGCTCGTTCTCTGGAAACACCATATATTTT; CDR3: CASSFSGNTIYF
J: TRBJ2-7; D: TRBD2; length: 15; V: TRBV28; size: NA; DNA: TGTGCCAGCAGTTTAATGCGGGAGGTACCCTACGAGCAGTACTTC; CDR3: CASSLMREVPYEQYF
J: TRBJ1-1; D: NA; length: 10; V: TRBV6-1; size: NA; DNA: TGTGCCACCAAGGGCACTGAAGCTTTCTTT; CDR3: CATKGTEAFF
J: TRBJ2-3; D: NA; length: 16; V: TRBV2; size: NA; DNA: TGTGCCAGCAGTGAAGGCATGGGTTACTTTCGGGATACGCAGTATTTT; CDR3: CASSEGMGYFRDTQYF
J: TRBJ2-7; D: NA; length: 13; V: TRBV11-2; size: once; DNA: TGTGCCAGCAGTCTCGGCACTCTTTACGAGCAGTACTTC; CDR3: CASSLGTLYEQYF
J: TRBJ2-7; D: NA; length: 17; V: TRBV7-9; size: NA; DNA: TGTGCCAGCAGCTTCGCTGGAGGGCTTCGGGAGTCAAGCGAGCAGTACTTC; CDR3: CASSFAGGLRESSEQYF
J: TRBJ2-3; D: NA; length: 14; V: TRBV12-5; size: NA; DNA: TGTGCTAGTGCCGTTACAGGACGCACAGATACGCAGTATTTT; CDR3: CASAVTGRTDTQYF
J: TRBJ1-2; D: NA; length: 11; V: TRBV29-1; size: once; DNA: TGCAGCGTTGAAGAGAGGCATGGCTACACCTTC; CDR3: CSVEERHGYTF
J: TRBJ1-2; D: NA; length: 14; V: TRBV5-1; size: NA; DNA: TGCGCCAGCAGCTTGGGTGGGTTTAACTATGGCTACACCTTC; CDR3: CASSLGGFNYGYTF
J: TRBJ1-1; D: NA; length: 15; V: TRBV6-5; size: NA; DNA: TGTGCCAGCAGATTTGGACGGACTTTGAACACTGAAGCTTTCTTT; CDR3: CASRFGRTLNTEAFF
J: TRBJ1-5; D: NA; length: 16; V: TRBV2; size: NA; DNA: TGTGCCAGCAGTGATACCGGGATCTATAGCAATCAGCCCCAGCATTTT; CDR3: CASSDTGIYSNQPQHF
J: TRBJ2-1; D: TRBD2; length: 17; V: TRBV7-2; size: NA; DNA: TGTGCCAGCAGCCCCCACTACAGCGGCGGGAGGGCCGGTGAGCAGTTCTTC; CDR3: CASSPHYSGGRAGEQFF
J: TRBJ2-7; D: NA; length: 14; V: TRBV6-6; size: once; DNA: TGTGCCAGCAGTTACGGGGCAGGGGAATACGAGCAGTACTTC; CDR3: CASSYGAGEYEQYF
J: TRBJ1-1; D: NA; length: 14; V: TRBV5-5; size: NA; DNA: TGTGCCAGCAGTCCGACAGGTTTGAACACTGAAGCTTTCTTT; CDR3: CASSPTGLNTEAFF
J: TRBJ2-3; D: NA; length: 17; V: TRBV18; size: NA; DNA: TGTGCCAGCTCACTACGGTCCCCAGAAAGTAGCACAGATACGCAGTATTTT; CDR3: CASSLRSPESSTDTQYF
J: TRBJ1-6; D: NA; length: 14; V: TRBV7-9; size: NA; DNA: TGTGCCAGCAGCTTAGTAGGGATCGGATCACCCCTCCACTTT; CDR3: CASSLVGIGSPLHF
J: TRBJ2-7; D: TRBD2; length: 17; V: TRBV4-1; size: once; DNA: TGCGCCAGCAGCCAAGTTTCTAGCGGGATCAGCTCCTACGAGCAGTACTTC; CDR3: CASSQVSSGISSYEQYF
J: TRBJ1-4; D: NA; length: 14; V: TRBV11-3; size: once; DNA: TGTGCCAGCAGCTTAGGGAGGTCTAATGAAAAACTGTTTTTT; CDR3: CASSLGRSNEKLFF
J: TRBJ2-1; D: NA; length: 12; V: TRBV5-8; size: NA; DNA: TGTGCCAGCAGTTTTGGTGGATATGAGCAGTTCTTC; CDR3: CASSFGGYEQFF
J: TRBJ2-3; D: TRBD1; length: 19; V: TRBV14; size: NA; DNA: TGTGCCAGCAGCCGCGTAGCCCGGGACAGGGGACTGGGCACAGATACGCAGTATTTT; CDR3: CASSRVARDRGLGTDTQYF
J: TRBJ2-7; D: TRBD2; length: 15; V: TRBV27; size: NA; DNA: TGTGCCAGCAGTTTGTCGACTAGCTTGGTCTACGAGCAGTACTTC; CDR3: CASSLSTSLVYEQYF
J: TRBJ1-2; D: NA; length: 13; V: TRBV15; size: NA; DNA: TGTGCCACCAGCAGAGATCGATCATATGGCTACACCTTC; CDR3: CATSRDRSYGYTF
J: TRBJ2-1; D: NA; length: 15; V: TRBV30; size: NA; DNA: TGTGCCTGGAGTAAAGGTAGGGGACCAAGTCATGAGCAGTTCTTC; CDR3: CAWSKGRGPSHEQFF
J: TRBJ1-1; D: NA; length: 16; V: TRBV6-6; size: NA; DNA: TGTGCCAGCAGTTGGGGACATTCCTCGCGGAACACTGAAGCTTTCTTT; CDR3: CASSWGHSSRNTEAFF
J: TRBJ2-1; D: TRBD1; length: 16; V: TRBV4-2; size: NA; DNA: TGTGCCAGCAGCCAAGATGCACAGGGGTCCTACAATGAGCAGTTCTTC; CDR3: CASSQDAQGSYNEQFF
J: TRBJ2-2; D: TRBD2; length: 15; V: TRBV25-1; size: once; DNA: TGTGCCAGCAGGGGACTAGCGATGAACACCGGGGAGCTGTTTTTT; CDR3: CASRGLAMNTGELFF
J: TRBJ2-3; D: NA; length: 13; V: TRBV10-2; size: NA; DNA: TGCGCCAGCAGTGTTCGGTACACAGATACGCAGTATTTT; CDR3: CASSVRYTDTQYF
J: TRBJ1-3; D: NA; length: 11; V: TRBV7-7; size: NA; DNA: TGTGCCAGCAGCTTAGCCCCGGCCATATATTTT; CDR3: CASSLAPAIYF
J: TRBJ1-2; D: NA; length: 13; V: TRBV7-9; size: few; DNA: TGTGCCAGCAGCTCGGTCTCGTGGGGTGGCTACACCTTC; CDR3: CASSSVSWGGYTF
J: TRBJ2-3; D: NA; length: 12; V: TRBV28; size: NA; DNA: TGTGCCAGCAGTACCAACACAGATACGCAGTATTTT; CDR3: CASSTNTDTQYF
J: TRBJ2-1; D: TRBD1; length: 15; V: TRBV4-3; size: NA; DNA: TGCGCCAGCAGCTTAAAGTGGGCAGGGGGTAATGAGCAGTTCTTC; CDR3: CASSLKWAGGNEQFF
J: TRBJ1-5; D: TRBD1; length: 14; V: TRBV27; size: NA; DNA: TGTGCCAGCGGCAGACAGGGTGTCTGGCAGCCCCAGCATTTT; CDR3: CASGRQGVWQPQHF
J: TRBJ2-7; D: NA; length: 14; V: TRBV5-1; size: once; DNA: TGCGCCAGCAGCCGGACCGGGACTGGCTACGAGCAGTACTTC; CDR3: CASSRTGTGYEQYF
J: TRBJ2-1; D: TRBD2; length: 15; V: TRBV5-4; size: NA; DNA: TGTGCCAGCACCTACGAACTAGCGGCATACAATGAGCAGTTCTTC; CDR3: CASTYELAAYNEQFF
J: TRBJ2-7; D: TRBD2; length: 15; V: TRBV6-6; size: NA; DNA: TGTGCCAGCACCCAACTAGCGGGAGCACTGTACGAGCAGTACTTC; CDR3: CASTQLAGALYEQYF
J: TRBJ2-3; D: TRBD2; length: 19; V: TRBV11-2; size: NA; DNA: TGTGCCAGCAGCTCCCCCCGGGGGGGCGGGAGAGGGTATGCAGATACGCAGTATTTT; CDR3: CASSSPRGGGRGYADTQYF
J: TRBJ2-1; D: NA; length: 14; V: TRBV5-6; size: NA; DNA: TGTGCCAGCATAGGTGGGGGATCCTACAATGAGCAGTTCTTC; CDR3: CASIGGGSYNEQFF
J: TRBJ2-7; D: NA; length: 14; V: TRBV4-1; size: NA; DNA: TGCGCCAGCAGCCAAGAATCCAGGTCCTACGAGCAGTACTTC; CDR3: CASSQESRSYEQYF
J: TRBJ1-2; D: TRBD1; length: 15; V: TRBV4-1; size: NA; DNA: TGCGCCAGCAGCCATCAGGACAGGGGAAGGGATGGCTACACCTTC; CDR3: CASSHQDRGRDGYTF
J: TRBJ2-7; D: NA; length: 12; V: TRBV4-3; size: NA; DNA: TGCGCCAGCAGCCCAACAGGGCGGGAGCAGTACTTC; CDR3: CASSPTGREQYF
J: TRBJ2-7; D: NA; length: 15; V: TRBV4-3; size: once; DNA: TGCGCCAGCAGCCAAGGCGAGGGGCACACCTACGAGCAGTACTTC; CDR3: CASSQGEGHTYEQYF
J: TRBJ1-1; D: TRBD1; length: 15; V: TRBV15; size: NA; DNA: TGTGCCACCAGCAGAGATCTACAGGGGGTTGGTGAAGCTTTCTTT; CDR3: CATSRDLQGVGEAFF
J: TRBJ2-7; D: NA; length: 15; V: TRBV9; size: NA; DNA: TGTGCCAGCAGCGTAACATCAGGAGCAAACTACGAGCAGTACTTC; CDR3: CASSVTSGANYEQYF
J: TRBJ1-1; D: NA; length: 16; V: TRBV11-2; size: NA; DNA: TGTGCCAGCAGCGAGGGACGGCGTCTATGGGGCACTGAAGCTTTCTTT; CDR3: CASSEGRRLWGTEAFF
J: TRBJ2-7; D: NA; length: 14; V: TRBV19; size: NA; DNA: TGTGCCAGTAGTATGAGGGCCGGGGCCTACGAGCAGTACTTC; CDR3: CASSMRAGAYEQYF
J: TRBJ2-1; D: TRBD2; length: 14; V: TRBV7-8; size: few; DNA: TGTGCCAGCAGTCCCAATAGCGGGAGAAATGAGCAGTTCTTC; CDR3: CASSPNSGRNEQFF
J: TRBJ2-3; D: NA; length: 17; V: TRBV6-4; size: once; DNA: TGTGCCAGCAGTGACTCGAGTAGTTCTACCGGGACAGATACGCAGTATTTT; CDR3: CASSDSSSSTGTDTQYF
J: TRBJ1-6; D: NA; length: 16; V: TRBV5-4; size: few; DNA: TGTGCCAGCACCGATTTCGGGAGCTCCTATAATTCACCCCTCCACTTT; CDR3: CASTDFGSSYNSPLHF